A selection of T cell receptor beta chains follows, all from one sample in a study of vaccination effects on CD4 cells after COVID-19. These TCRs' antigens remain unknown. Sequencing used immunoSEQ multiplex PCR; TCRdb keeps in-frame clones, though not all of them. The table lists tens of thousands of clones, around four fifths of them singletons, with roughly 2% in the top ten. The specimen comprised CD4+ T cells from PBMCs cultured with HCoV-OC43 spike peptides, sampled after COVID-19 vaccination. The receptor set was obtained from a human donor who received a COVID-19 vaccine. Both conserved end residues are part of each CDR3. The D gene is left open where the match is weak. Clone sizes are given selectively: once, few, many, or a class where the clone is expanded.

J gene: TRBJ2-1
V gene: TRBV11-2
clone size: .
D gene: .
CDR3 protein: CASSLRRGGPHEQFF
CDR3 DNA: TGTGCCAGCAGCTTAAGGAGGGGGGGCCCCCATGAGCAGTTCTTC

J gene: TRBJ2-2
V gene: TRBV2
clone size: .
D gene: .
CDR3 protein: CASRDRASGAAGELFF
CDR3 DNA: TGTGCCAGCAGAGATAGAGCGTCGGGGGCAGCCGGGGAGCTGTTTTTT

J gene: TRBJ1-1
V gene: TRBV19
clone size: few
D gene: .
CDR3 protein: CASSLDRNTEAFF
CDR3 DNA: TGTGCCAGTAGCCTAGACCGGAACACTGAAGCTTTCTTT

J gene: TRBJ2-6
V gene: TRBV21-1
clone size: .
D gene: .
CDR3 protein: CASSKGQNGANVLTF
CDR3 DNA: TGTGCCAGCAGCAAGGGACAGAACGGGGCCAACGTCCTGACTTTC

J gene: TRBJ1-6
V gene: TRBV5-1
clone size: .
D gene: TRBD1
CDR3 protein: CASSLRTGGVSPLHF
CDR3 DNA: TGCGCCAGCAGCTTACGGACAGGGGGCGTTTCACCCCTCCACTTT

J gene: TRBJ2-2
V gene: TRBV7-2
clone size: once
D gene: TRBD2
CDR3 protein: CASSSGTWGGGELFF
CDR3 DNA: TGTGCCAGCAGCTCCGGGACTTGGGGGGGCGGGGAGCTGTTTTTT

J gene: TRBJ2-2
V gene: TRBV6-1
clone size: .
D gene: TRBD2
CDR3 protein: CASSEEREGRATGELFF
CDR3 DNA: TGTGCCAGCAGTGAAGAACGGGAGGGAAGGGCCACCGGGGAGCTGTTTTTT

J gene: TRBJ1-6
V gene: TRBV19
clone size: .
D gene: .
CDR3 protein: CASSTRPGDSYNSPLHF
CDR3 DNA: TGTGCCAGTAGTACCCGACCAGGAGACTCCTATAATTCACCCCTCCACTTT

J gene: TRBJ1-2
V gene: TRBV30
clone size: .
D gene: .
CDR3 protein: CAWSTSYGYTF
CDR3 DNA: TGTGCCTGGAGTACGTCCTATGGCTACACCTTC

J gene: TRBJ2-5
V gene: TRBV4-1
clone size: .
D gene: TRBD2
CDR3 protein: CASSQDGRGGQRQETQYF
CDR3 DNA: TGCGCCAGCAGCCAAGATGGGAGGGGCGGCCAGCGACAAGAGACCCAGTACTTC

J gene: TRBJ2-5
V gene: TRBV2
clone size: .
D gene: TRBD2
CDR3 protein: CASSASGAPQETQYF
CDR3 DNA: TGTGCCAGCAGTGCTAGCGGGGCGCCCCAAGAGACCCAGTACTTC

J gene: TRBJ2-2
V gene: TRBV5-1
clone size: .
D gene: TRBD1
CDR3 protein: CASSPGQGAGNTGELFF
CDR3 DNA: TGCGCCAGCAGCCCCGGACAGGGGGCTGGTAACACCGGGGAGCTGTTTTTT

J gene: TRBJ1-6
V gene: TRBV4-2
clone size: once
D gene: .
CDR3 protein: CASSQDYSNSPLHF
CDR3 DNA: TGTGCCAGCAGCCAGGATTACTCGAATTCACCCCTCCACTTT

J gene: TRBJ1-3
V gene: TRBV2
clone size: once
D gene: TRBD1
CDR3 protein: CASSPGGTGNTIYF
CDR3 DNA: TGTGCCAGCAGCCCAGGGGGGACTGGAAACACCATATATTTT

J gene: TRBJ1-1
V gene: TRBV3-1/TRBV3-2
clone size: .
D gene: .
CDR3 protein: CASSRGQMNTEAFF
CDR3 DNA: TGTGCCAGCAGCCGCGGACAGATGAACACTGAAGCTTTCTTT

J gene: TRBJ1-4
V gene: TRBV6-5
clone size: .
D gene: TRBD1
CDR3 protein: CASSLTGGGEKLFF
CDR3 DNA: TGTGCCAGCAGCTTGACAGGGGGCGGGGAAAAACTGTTTTTT

J gene: TRBJ1-6
V gene: TRBV7-2
clone size: .
D gene: TRBD1
CDR3 protein: CASSQDRGYNSPLHF
CDR3 DNA: TGTGCCAGCAGCCAGGACAGGGGGTATAATTCACCCCTCCACTTT

J gene: TRBJ1-1
V gene: TRBV4-3
clone size: .
D gene: .
CDR3 protein: CASSQEGRNTEAFF
CDR3 DNA: TGCGCCAGCAGCCAAGAGGGGAGGAACACTGAAGCTTTCTTT

J gene: TRBJ1-5
V gene: TRBV3-1/TRBV3-2
clone size: .
D gene: .
CDR3 protein: CASSQSLSNQPQHF
CDR3 DNA: TGTGCCAGCAGCCAATCTCTTAGCAATCAGCCCCAGCATTTT

J gene: TRBJ1-5
V gene: TRBV19
clone size: .
D gene: .
CDR3 protein: CASSIDGRGDSNQPQHF
CDR3 DNA: TGTGCCAGTAGTATAGACGGCAGGGGAGATAGCAATCAGCCCCAGCATTTT

J gene: TRBJ1-3
V gene: TRBV10-2
clone size: .
D gene: TRBD1
CDR3 protein: CASRQGAAGNTIYF
CDR3 DNA: TGCGCCAGCAGACAGGGGGCAGCTGGAAACACCATATATTTT